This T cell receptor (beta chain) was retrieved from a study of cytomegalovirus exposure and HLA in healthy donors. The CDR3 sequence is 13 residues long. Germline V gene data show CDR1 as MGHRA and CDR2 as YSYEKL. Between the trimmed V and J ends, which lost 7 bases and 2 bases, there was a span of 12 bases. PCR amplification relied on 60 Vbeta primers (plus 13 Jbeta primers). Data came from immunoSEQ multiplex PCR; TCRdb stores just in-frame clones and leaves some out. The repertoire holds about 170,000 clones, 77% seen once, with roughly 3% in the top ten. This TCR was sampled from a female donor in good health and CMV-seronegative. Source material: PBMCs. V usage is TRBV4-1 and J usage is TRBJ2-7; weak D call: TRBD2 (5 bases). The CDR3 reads CASIRTYAYEQYF. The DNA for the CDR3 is TGCGCCAGCATCCGGACTTACGCCTACGAGCAGTACTTC.